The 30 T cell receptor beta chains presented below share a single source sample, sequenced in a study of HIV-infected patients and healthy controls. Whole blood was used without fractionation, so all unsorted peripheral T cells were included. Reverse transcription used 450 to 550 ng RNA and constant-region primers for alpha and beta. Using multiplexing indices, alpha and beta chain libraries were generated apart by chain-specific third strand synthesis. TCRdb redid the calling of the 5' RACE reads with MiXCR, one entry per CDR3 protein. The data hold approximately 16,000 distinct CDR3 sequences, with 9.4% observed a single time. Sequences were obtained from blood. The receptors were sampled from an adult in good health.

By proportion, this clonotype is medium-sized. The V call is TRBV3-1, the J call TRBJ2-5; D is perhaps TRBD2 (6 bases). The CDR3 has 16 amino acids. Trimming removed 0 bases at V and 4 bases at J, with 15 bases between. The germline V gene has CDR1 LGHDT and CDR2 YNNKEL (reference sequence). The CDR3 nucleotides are TGTGCCAGCAGCCAAGATGTAGGGCAGGGAGGAGAGACCCAGTACTTC. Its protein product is CASSQDVGQGGETQYF.

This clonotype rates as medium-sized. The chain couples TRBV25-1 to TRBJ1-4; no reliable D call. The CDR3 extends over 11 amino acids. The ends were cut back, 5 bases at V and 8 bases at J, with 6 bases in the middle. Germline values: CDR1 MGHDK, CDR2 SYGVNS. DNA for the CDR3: TGTGCCAGCAGTCCCGGAGAAAAACTGTTTTTT. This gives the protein CASSPGEKLFF. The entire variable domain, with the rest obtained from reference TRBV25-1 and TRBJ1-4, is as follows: EADIYQTPRYLVIGTGKKITLECSQTMGHDKMYWYQQDPGMELHLIHYSYGVNSTEKGDLSSESTVSRIRTEHFPLTLESARPSHTSQYLCASSPGEKLFFGSGTQLSVL.

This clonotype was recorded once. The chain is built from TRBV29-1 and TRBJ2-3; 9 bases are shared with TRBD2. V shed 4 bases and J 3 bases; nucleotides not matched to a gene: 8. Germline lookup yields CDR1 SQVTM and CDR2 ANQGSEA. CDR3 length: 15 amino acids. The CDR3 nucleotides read TGCAGCGTTGTAGCTTTTGGACTAGCGACAGATACGCAGTATTTT. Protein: CSVVAFGLATDTQYF.

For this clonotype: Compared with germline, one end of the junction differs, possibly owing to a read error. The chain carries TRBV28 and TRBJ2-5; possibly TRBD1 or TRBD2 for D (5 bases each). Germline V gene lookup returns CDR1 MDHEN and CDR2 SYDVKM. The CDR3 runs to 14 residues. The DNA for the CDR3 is TGTGCCAGCAGTTTAGGCACTCTGATAGGGACCCGGTACTTC. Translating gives CASSLGTLIGTRYF.

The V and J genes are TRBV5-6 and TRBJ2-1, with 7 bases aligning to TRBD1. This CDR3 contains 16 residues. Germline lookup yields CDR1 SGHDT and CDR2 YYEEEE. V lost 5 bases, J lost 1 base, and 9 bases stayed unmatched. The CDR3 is CASRVAGTASYNEQFF. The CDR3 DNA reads TGTGCCAGCAGGGTAGCCGGGACAGCTTCCTACAATGAGCAGTTCTTC.

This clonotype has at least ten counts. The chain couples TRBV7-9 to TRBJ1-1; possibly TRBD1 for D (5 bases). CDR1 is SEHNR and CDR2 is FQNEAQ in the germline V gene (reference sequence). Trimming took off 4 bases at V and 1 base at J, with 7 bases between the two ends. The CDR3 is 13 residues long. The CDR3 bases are TGTGCCAGCAGCTCGACAGAGAACACTGAAGCTTTCTTT. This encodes CASSSTENTEAFF. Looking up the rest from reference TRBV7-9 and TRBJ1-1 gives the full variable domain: DTGVSQNPRHKITKRGQNVTFRCDPISEHNRLYWYRQTLGQGPEFLTYFQNEAQLEKSRLLSDRFSAERPKGSFSTLEIQRTEQGDSAMYLCASSSTENTEAFFGQGTRLTVV.

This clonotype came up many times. In DNA form, the CDR3 reads TGCGCCAGCACCCAAAGCACAGATACGCAGTATTTT. Its translation is CASTQSTDTQYF. The V call is TRBV5-1, the J call TRBJ2-3; D not resolved. This CDR3 region has 12 residues. Trimming cost V 6 bases and J 0 bases, with 5 bases left between them. Per the germline V gene, CDR1 is SGHRS and CDR2 is YFSETQ.

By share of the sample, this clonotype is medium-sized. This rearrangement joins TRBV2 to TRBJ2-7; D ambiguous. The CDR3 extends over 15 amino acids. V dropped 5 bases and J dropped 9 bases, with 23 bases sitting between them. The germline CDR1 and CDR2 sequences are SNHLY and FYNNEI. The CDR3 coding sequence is TGTGCCAGCAGTTCCGGGTCCATCCTCCCTTCGAGGCAGTACTTC. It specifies CASSSGSILPSRQYF.

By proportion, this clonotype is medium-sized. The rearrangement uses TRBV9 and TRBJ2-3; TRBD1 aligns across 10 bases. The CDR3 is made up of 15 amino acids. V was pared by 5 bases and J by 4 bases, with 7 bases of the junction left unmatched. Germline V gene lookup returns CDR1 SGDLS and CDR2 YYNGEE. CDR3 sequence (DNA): TGTGCCAGCAGGTTGGGGACAGGGGTTGCAGATACGCAGTATTTT. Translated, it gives CASRLGTGVADTQYF.

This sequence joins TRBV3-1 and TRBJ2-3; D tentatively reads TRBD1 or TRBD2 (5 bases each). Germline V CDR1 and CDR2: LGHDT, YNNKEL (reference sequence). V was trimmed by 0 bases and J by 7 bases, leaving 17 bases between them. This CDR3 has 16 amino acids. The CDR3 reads CASSQDGGYTRNTQYF. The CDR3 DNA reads TGTGCCAGCAGCCAAGATGGGGGTTATACACGGAATACGCAGTATTTT.

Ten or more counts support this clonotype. CDR3 residues: CASKGTGDADTQYF. The CDR3 DNA reads as TGTGCCAGCAAGGGGACTGGGGATGCAGATACGCAGTATTTT. The J gene is TRBJ2-3, the V gene TRBV28; a possible D gene is TRBD2 (6 bases). V was clipped by 7 bases and J by 4 bases, with 15 bases between them. CDR3 length: 14 residues. Looked up from germline, CDR1 is MDHEN and CDR2 is SYDVKM.

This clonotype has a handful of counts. The CDR3 here is CSVSSTFQYNEQFF. For the CDR3, the DNA is TGCAGCGTTTCTAGTACTTTCCAGTACAATGAGCAGTTCTTC. V usage is TRBV29-1 and J usage is TRBJ2-1; D unresolved. CDR1 is SQVTM, CDR2 ANQGSEA, per germline. The CDR3 extends over 14 amino acids. Trimming pared 5 bases from V and 4 bases from J, leaving 15 bases between.

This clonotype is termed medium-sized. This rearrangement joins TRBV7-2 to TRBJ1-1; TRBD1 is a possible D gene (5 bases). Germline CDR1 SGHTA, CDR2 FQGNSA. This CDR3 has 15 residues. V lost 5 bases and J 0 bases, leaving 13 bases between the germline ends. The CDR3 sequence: CASSPQTVVNTEAFF. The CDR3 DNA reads TGTGCCAGCAGCCCCCAGACAGTGGTGAACACTGAAGCTTTCTTT.

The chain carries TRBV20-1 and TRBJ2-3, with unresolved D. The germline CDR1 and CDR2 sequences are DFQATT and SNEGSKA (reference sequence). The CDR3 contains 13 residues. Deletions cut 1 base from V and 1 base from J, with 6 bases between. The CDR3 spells CSARVVGTDTQYF. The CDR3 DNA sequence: TGCAGTGCTAGAGTGGTAGGCACAGATACGCAGTATTTT.

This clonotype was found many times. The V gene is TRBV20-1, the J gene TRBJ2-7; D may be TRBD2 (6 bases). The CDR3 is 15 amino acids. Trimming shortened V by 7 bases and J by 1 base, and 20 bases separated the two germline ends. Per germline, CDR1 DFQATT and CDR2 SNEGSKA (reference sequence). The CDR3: CSVGPWQGGSYEQYV. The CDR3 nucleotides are TGCAGTGTGGGTCCTTGGCAGGGAGGATCCTACGAGCAGTACGTC.

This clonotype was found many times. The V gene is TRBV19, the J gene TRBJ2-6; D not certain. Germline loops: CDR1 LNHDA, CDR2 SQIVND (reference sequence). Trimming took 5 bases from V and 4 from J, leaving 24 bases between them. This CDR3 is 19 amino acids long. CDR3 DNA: TGTGCCAGTAGTCTCCGGGCAGGTCTTAATCTTAGGGGGGCCAACGTCCTGACTTTC. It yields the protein CASSLRAGLNLRGANVLTF.

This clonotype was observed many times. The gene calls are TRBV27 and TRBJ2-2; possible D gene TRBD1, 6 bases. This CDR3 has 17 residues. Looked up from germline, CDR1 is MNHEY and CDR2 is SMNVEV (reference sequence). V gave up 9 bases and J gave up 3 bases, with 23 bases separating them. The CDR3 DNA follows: TGTGCCAGTGCAATGGACAGCCCAACCATCTACACCGGGGAGCTGTTTTTT. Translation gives CASAMDSPTIYTGELFF.

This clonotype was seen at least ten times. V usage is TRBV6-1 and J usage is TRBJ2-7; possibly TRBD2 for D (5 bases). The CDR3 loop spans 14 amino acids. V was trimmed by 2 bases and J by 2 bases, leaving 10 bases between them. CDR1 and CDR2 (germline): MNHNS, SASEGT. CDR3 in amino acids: CASSEQTGTYEQYV. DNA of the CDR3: TGTGCCAGCAGTGAACAGACCGGGACCTACGAGCAGTACGTC.

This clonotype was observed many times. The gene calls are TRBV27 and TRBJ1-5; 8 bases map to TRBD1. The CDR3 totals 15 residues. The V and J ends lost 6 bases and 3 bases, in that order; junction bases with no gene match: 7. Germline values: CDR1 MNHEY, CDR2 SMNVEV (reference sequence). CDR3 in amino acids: CASSPGQGANQPQHF. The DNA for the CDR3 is TGTGCCAGCAGCCCTGGACAGGGCGCCAATCAGCCCCAGCATTTT.

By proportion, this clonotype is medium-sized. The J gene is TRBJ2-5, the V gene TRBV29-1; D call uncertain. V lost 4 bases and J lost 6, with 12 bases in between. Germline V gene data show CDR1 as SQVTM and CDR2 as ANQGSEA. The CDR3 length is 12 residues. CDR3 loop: CSVVADPKTQYF. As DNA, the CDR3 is TGCAGCGTTGTGGCCGACCCCAAGACCCAGTACTTC.

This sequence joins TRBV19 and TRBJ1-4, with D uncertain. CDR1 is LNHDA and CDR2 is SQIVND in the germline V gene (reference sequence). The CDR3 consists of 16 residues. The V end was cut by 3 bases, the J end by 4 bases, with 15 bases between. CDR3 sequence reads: CASSIEAAQVNEKLFF. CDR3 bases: TGTGCCAGTAGTATCGAAGCAGCACAAGTTAATGAAAAACTGTTTTTT.

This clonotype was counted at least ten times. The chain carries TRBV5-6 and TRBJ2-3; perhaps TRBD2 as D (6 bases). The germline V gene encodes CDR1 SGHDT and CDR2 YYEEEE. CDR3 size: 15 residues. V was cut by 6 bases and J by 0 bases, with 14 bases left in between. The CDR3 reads CASNGASGSTDTQYF. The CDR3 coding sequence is TGTGCCAGCAACGGAGCCAGCGGGAGCACAGATACGCAGTATTTT. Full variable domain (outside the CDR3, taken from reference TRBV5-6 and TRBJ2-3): DAGVTQSPTHLIKTRGQQVTLRCSPKSGHDTVSWYQQALGQGPQFIFQYYEEEERQRGNFPDRFSGHQFPNYSSELNVNALLLGDSALYLCASNGASGSTDTQYFGPGTRLTVL.

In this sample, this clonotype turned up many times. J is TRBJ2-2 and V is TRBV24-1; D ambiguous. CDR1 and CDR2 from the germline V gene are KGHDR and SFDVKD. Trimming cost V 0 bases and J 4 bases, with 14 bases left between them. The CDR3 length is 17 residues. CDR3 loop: CATSDLPSDLGTGELFF. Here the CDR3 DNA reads TGTGCCACCAGTGATTTGCCGTCGGATCTGGGCACCGGGGAGCTGTTTTTT.

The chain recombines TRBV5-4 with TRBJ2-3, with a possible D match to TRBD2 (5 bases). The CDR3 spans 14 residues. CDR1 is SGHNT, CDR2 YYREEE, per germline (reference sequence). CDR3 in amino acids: CAVREPPRTDTQYF. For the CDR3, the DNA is TGTGCTGTAAGGGAGCCCCCTCGCACAGATACGCAGTATTTT.

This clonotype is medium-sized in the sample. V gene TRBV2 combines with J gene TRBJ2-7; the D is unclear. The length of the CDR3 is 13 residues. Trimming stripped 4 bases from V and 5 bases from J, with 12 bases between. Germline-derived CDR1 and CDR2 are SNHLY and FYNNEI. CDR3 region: CASSAPWAHEQYF. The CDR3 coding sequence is TGTGCCAGCAGTGCTCCGTGGGCTCACGAGCAGTACTTC.

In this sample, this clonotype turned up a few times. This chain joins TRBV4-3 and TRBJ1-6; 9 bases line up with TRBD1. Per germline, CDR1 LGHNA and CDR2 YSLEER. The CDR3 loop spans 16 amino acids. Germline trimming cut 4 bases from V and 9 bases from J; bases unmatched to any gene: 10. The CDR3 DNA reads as TGCGCCAGCAGCCTAGTACCGGGACAGGGATTTTCACCCCTCCACTTT. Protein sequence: CASSLVPGQGFSPLHF.

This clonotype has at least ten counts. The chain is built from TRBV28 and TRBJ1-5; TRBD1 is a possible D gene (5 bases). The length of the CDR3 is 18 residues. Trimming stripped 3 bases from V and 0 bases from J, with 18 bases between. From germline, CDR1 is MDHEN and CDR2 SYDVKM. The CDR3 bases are TGTGCCAGCAGTTTGGTTTCGCGGGGGTCCTATAGCAATCAGCCCCAGCATTTT. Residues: CASSLVSRGSYSNQPQHF.

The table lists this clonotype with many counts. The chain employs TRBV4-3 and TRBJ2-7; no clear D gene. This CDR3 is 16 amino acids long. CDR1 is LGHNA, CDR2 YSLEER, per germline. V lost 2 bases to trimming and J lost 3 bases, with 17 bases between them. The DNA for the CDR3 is TGCGCCAGCAGCCAACTTCCTGGGCAGGAAGTCTACGAGCAGTACTTC. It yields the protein CASSQLPGQEVYEQYF.

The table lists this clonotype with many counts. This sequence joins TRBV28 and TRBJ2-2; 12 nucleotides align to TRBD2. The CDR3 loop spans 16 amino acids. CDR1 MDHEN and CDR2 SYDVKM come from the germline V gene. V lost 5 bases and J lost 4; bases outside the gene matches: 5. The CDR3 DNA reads TGTGCCAGCAGTCCTCTAGCGGGAGGGGTCACCGGGGAGCTGTTTTTT. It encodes CASSPLAGGVTGELFF. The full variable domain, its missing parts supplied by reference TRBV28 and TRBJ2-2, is DVKVTQSSRYLVKRTGEKVFLECVQDMDHENMFWYRQDPGLGLRLIYFSYDVKMKEKGDIPEGYSVSREKKERFSLILESASTNQTSMYLCASSPLAGGVTGELFFGEGSRLTVL.

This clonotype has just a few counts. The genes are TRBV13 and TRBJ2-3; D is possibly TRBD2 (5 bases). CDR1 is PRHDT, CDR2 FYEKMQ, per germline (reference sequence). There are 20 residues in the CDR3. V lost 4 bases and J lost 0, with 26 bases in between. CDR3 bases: TGTGCCAGCAGCTCTACGGAGGTTCGTGAGGGAGCGACTAGCACAGATACGCAGTATTTT. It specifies CASSSTEVREGATSTDTQYF.